The T cell receptor (beta chain) described here comes from a study of breast tumors, draining lymph nodes, adjacent tissues. Study-wide results and caveats: Compared with lymph nodes, tumors were less diverse; compared with nontumor tissue, more. Tumor T cell lymph node origin was a supported hypothesis, not proven. Luminal-like breast cancer showed significantly higher tumor–nontumor repertoire similarity than basal-like. Most tumor T cells seemingly derive from lymph node, then expand in tumor.

Trimming pared 1 base from V and 3 bases from J, leaving 13 bases between. Germline V gene data show CDR1 as LGHNA and CDR2 as YNFKEQ. This CDR3 contains 15 residues. Ten or more counts support this clonotype. Its cognate antigen is unknown. The lymph nodes were axillary draining lymph nodes from breast cancer patients. Each CDR3 protein is one row after TCRdb ran MiXCR on the multiplex PCR reads. The sample shows roughly 110,000 distinct CDR3 sequences, more than 25% of them seen only once. The chain has TRBV4-2 and TRBJ2-7; D is perhaps TRBD1 or TRBD2 (5 bases each). The clonotype was recovered from a female donor with breast cancer. Some clones in this sample may be carry-over from other donors' samples. The specimen sequenced was axillary lymph node tissue. This CDR3 is CASSQARDALYEQYF. The CDR3 nucleotides read TGTGCCAGCAGCCAAGCCCGGGACGCACTCTACGAGCAGTACTTC.